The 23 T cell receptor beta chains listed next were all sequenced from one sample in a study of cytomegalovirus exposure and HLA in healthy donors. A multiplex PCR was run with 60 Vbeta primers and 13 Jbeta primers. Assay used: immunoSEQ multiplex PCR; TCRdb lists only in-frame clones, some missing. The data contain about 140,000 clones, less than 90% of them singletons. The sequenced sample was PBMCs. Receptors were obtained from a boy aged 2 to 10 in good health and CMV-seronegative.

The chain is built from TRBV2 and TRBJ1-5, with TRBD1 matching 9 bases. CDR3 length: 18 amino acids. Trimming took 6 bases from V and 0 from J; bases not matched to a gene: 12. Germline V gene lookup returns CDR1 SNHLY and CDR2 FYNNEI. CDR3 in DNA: TGTGCCAGCAGCCTTAACCCTCGGACAGGGGATAGCAATCAGCCCCAGCATTTT. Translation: CASSLNPRTGDSNQPQHF.

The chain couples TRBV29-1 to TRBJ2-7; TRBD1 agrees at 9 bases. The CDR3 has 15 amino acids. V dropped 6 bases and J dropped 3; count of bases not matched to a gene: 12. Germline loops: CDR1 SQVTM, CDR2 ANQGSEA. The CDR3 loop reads CSVPAGTGPIYEQYF. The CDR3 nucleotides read TGCAGCGTCCCGGCTGGGACAGGGCCCATCTACGAGCAGTACTTC.

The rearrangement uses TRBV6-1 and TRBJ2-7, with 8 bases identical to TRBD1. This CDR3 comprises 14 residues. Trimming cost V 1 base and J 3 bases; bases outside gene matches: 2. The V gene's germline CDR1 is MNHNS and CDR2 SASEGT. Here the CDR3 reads CASSEGTGFYEQYF. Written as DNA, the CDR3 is TGTGCCAGCAGTGAAGGGACAGGGTTCTACGAGCAGTACTTC.

DNA for the CDR3: TGCAGCGTTGAATCGCAGGGCTACGAGCAGTACTTC. Its translation: CSVESQGYEQYF. The chain joins TRBV29-1 to TRBJ2-7, with D perhaps matching TRBD1 (5 bases). This CDR3 is 12 amino acids long. In germline, CDR1 is SQVTM, CDR2 ANQGSEA. V shed 2 bases and J shed 3 bases, with 8 bases lying between them.

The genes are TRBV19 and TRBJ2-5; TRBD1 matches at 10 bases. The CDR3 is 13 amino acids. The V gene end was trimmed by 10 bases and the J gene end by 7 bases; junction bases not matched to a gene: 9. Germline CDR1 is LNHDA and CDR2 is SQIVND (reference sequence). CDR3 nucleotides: TGTGCCACCGGTGACAGGGGGCTTAGGACCCAGTACTTC. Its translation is CATGDRGLRTQYF.

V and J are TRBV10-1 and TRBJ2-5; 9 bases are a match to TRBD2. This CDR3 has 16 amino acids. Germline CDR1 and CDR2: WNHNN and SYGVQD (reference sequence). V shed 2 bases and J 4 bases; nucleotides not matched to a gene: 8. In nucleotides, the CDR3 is TGCGCCAGCAGTGAGGGGCTAGCGGGACTCGGAGAGACCCAGTACTTC. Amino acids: CASSEGLAGLGETQYF.

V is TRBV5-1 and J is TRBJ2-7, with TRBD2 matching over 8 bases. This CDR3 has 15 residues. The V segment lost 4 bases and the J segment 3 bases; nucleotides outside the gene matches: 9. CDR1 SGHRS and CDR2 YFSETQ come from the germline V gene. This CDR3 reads CASSPGLAGVYEQYF. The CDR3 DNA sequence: TGCGCCAGCAGCCCTGGACTAGCAGGGGTCTACGAGCAGTACTTC.

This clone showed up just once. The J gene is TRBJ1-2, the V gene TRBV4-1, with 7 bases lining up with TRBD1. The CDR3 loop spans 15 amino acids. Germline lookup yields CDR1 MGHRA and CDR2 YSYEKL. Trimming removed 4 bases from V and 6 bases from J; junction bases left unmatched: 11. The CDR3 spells CASSPRQGQLDGYTF. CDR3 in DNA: TGCGCCAGCAGCCCCCGACAGGGCCAGCTAGATGGCTACACCTTC.

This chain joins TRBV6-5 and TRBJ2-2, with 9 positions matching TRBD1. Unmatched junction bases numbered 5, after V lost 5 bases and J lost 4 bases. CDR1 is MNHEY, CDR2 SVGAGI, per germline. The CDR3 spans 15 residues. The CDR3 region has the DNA TGTGCCAGCAGTGGGACAGGGCCTCGCACCGGGGAGCTGTTTTTT. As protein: CASSGTGPRTGELFF.

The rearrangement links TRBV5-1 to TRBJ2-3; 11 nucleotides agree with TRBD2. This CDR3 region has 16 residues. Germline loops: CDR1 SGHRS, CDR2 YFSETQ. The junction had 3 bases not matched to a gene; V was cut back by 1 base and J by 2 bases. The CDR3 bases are TGCGCCAGCAGCTTGACTAGCGGGGGTTTCACAGATACGCAGTATTTT. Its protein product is CASSLTSGGFTDTQYF.

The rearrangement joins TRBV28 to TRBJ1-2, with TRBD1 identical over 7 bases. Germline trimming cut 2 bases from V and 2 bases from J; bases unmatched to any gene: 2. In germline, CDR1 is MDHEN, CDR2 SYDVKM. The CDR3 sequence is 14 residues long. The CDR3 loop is CASSLPGQNYGYTF. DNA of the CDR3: TGTGCCAGCAGTTTACCGGGACAGAACTATGGCTACACCTTC.

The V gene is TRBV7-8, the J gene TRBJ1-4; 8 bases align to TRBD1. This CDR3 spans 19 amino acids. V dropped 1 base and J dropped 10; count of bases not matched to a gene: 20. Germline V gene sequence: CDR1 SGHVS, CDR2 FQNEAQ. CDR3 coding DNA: TGTGCCAGCAGCTTAGTCCTCCCCCAAACAGGGGGTGGGATGGGAAAACTGTTTTTT. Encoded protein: CASSLVLPQTGGGMGKLFF.

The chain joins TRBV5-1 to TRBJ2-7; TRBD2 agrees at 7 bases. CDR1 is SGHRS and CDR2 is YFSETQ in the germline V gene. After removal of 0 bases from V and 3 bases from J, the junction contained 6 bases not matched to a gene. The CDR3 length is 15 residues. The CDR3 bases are TGCGCCAGCAGCTTGGATCGCGGGACTAACTACGAGCAGTACTTC. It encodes CASSLDRGTNYEQYF.

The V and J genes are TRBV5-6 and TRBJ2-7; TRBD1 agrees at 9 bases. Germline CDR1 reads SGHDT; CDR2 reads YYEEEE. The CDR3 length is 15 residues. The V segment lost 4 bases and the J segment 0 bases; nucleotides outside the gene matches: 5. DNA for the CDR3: TGTGCCAGCAGCGATACAGGGGGCGCCTCCTACGAGCAGTACTTC. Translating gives CASSDTGGASYEQYF.

Here the CDR3 reads CASSPQLRDRGQPENTEAFF. The CDR3 nucleotides are TGTGCCAGCAGTCCTCAGCTGAGGGACAGGGGGCAACCGGAGAACACTGAAGCTTTCTTT. The genes are TRBV28 and TRBJ1-1; 12 bases fit TRBD1. Germline V gives CDR1 MDHEN, CDR2 SYDVKM. V was clipped by 5 bases and J by 1 base; unmatched bases: 17. CDR3 length equals 20 residues.

In nucleotides, the CDR3 is TGTGCCAGCAGCGGGGGGGGGAGCGGGAGATACTACGAGCAGTACTTC. This encodes CASSGGGSGRYYEQYF. The chain joins TRBV7-2 to TRBJ2-7, with 8 bases aligning to TRBD2. The CDR3 runs to 16 residues. The germline V gene has CDR1 SGHTA and CDR2 FQGNSA. The V segment lost 5 bases and the J segment 3 bases; nucleotides outside the gene matches: 12.

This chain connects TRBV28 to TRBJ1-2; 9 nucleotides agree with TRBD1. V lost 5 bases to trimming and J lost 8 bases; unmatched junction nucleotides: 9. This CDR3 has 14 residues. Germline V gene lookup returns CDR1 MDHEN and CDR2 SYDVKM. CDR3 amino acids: CASSTGTGKWGYTF. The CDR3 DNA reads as TGTGCCAGCAGTACCGGGACAGGGAAGTGGGGCTACACCTTC.

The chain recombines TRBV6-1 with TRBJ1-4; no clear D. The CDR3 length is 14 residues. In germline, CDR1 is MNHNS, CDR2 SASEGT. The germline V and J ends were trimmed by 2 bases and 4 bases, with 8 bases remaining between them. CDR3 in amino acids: CASSESGGNEKLFF. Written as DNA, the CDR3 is TGTGCCAGCAGTGAATCAGGTGGTAATGAAAAACTGTTTTTT.

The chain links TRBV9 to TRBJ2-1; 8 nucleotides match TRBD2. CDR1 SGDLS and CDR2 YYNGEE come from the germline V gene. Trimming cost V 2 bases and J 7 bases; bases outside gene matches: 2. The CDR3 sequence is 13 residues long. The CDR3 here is CASSVSGENEQFF. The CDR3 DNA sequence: TGTGCCAGCAGCGTTAGCGGGGAGAATGAGCAGTTCTTC.

The CDR3 bases are TGTGCCAGCAGCTTAGGGACAGGGGTCTACGAGCAGTACTTC. Translating it yields CASSLGTGVYEQYF. J is TRBJ2-7 and V is TRBV7-2; 9 positions agree with TRBD1. V shed 1 base, J shed 3 bases, and the junction held 1 base outside the gene matches. Germline CDR1 and CDR2: SGHTA and FQGNSA. The CDR3 extends over 14 amino acids.

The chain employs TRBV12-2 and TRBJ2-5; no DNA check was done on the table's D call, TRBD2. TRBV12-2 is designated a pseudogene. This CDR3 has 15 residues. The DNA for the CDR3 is TGTGCAAGTCGCTTAGCGTCGGCGGGACGGGAGACCCAGTACTTC. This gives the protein CASRLASAGRETQYF.

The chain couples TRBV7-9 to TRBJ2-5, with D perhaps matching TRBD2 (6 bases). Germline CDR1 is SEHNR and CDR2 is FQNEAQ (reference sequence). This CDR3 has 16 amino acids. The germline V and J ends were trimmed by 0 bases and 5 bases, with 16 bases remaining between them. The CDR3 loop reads CASSLATGALHETQYF. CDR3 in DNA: TGTGCCAGCAGCTTAGCAACGGGAGCCCTCCACGAGACCCAGTACTTC.

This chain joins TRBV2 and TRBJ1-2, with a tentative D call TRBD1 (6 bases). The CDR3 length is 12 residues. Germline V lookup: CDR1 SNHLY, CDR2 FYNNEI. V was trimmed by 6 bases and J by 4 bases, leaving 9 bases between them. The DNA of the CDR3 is TGTGCCAGCAGGAGGACAGCCTATGGCTACACCTTC. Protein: CASRRTAYGYTF. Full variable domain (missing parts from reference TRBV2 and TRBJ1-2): EPEVTQTPSHQVTQMGQEVILRCVPISNHLYFYWYRQILGQKVEFLVSFYNNEISEKSEIFDDQFSVERPDGSNFTLKIRSTKLEDSAMYFCASRRTAYGYTFGSGTRLTVV.